The present T cell receptor beta chain was sequenced within a study of STAT5B mutations in CD4+ large granular lymphocyte leukemia. This CDR3 spans 17 amino acids. V lost 5 bases to trimming and J lost 5 bases; unmatched junction nucleotides: 16. Germline V lookup: CDR1 SGHTA, CDR2 FQGTGA. Only in-frame clones appear in the TCRdb table, and some are missing; sequencing was by immunoSEQ multiplex PCR. This table has tens of thousands of clones, 81% appearing once. In the case of this clone: Its antigen is not known.

Findings and caveats of the study: 8/27 top patient clones versus 2/35 control clones were TRBV06-family. Patient CD4-sorted repertoires stayed more clonal than healthy ones after leukemic-clone removal. The CD4+ versus CD8+ T-LGLL clonality difference may reflect limited sample size. Approximately 25% of private leukemic clonotypes occurred rarely in other patients' non-leukemic repertoires.

The receptor was derived from a human donor in good health. This chain joins TRBV7-3 and TRBJ1-1; 8 positions agree with TRBD1. Sequencing was carried out using CD4+ T cells from blood buffy coats. The CDR3 nucleotides read TGTGCCAGCAGCCCCCAGATTGGTCAGGGGGCAGGAACTGAAGCTTTCTTT. It codes for CASSPQIGQGAGTEAFF.